This T cell receptor (beta chain) was identified during a study of cytomegalovirus exposure and HLA in healthy donors. The study's findings and limits: A likely sequencing artifact accounted for one observed cluster of highly shared sequence variants. Several V segments, TRBV6-2 and TRBV6-3 among them, could not be told apart and were dropped.

Amplification used 60 Vbeta primers and 13 Jbeta primers. TCRdb's table, derived via immunoSEQ multiplex PCR, lists solely in-frame clones and lacks some. This sample has 120,000 to 150,000 clones, with around two thirds found just once. The CDR3 consists of 13 residues. Germline lookup yields CDR1 LNHDA and CDR2 SQIVND (reference sequence). The V end lost 5 bases, the J end lost 7 bases, and 12 bases lay between the germline ends. This clone occurred once. Antigen: not known. This receptor was taken from a male donor in good health and CMV-seronegative. Input material: PBMCs. The chain employs TRBV19 and TRBJ2-1, with D perhaps TRBD2 (7 bases). CDR3: CASSLGGGNEQFF. The DNA for the CDR3 is TGTGCCAGTAGTCTAGGGGGGGGGAATGAGCAGTTCTTC.